A selection of T cell receptor beta chains follows, all from one sample in a study of control samples from healthy donors and cancer patients. Produced via immunoSEQ multiplex PCR; TCRdb's table is partial and in-frame only. This sample has around 150,000 clones, with around 94% found just once. The sample consisted of PBMCs. Receptor source: a man in his 60s with colorectal cancer. Each CDR3 is given with its conserved first and last residue. D genes are given only for firm matches. Clone size appears in some rows only: once, few, many, or a class for an expanded clone.

v_call	clone_size	cdr3_length	j_call	d_call	cdr3_aa	cdr3_nt
TRBV3-1/TRBV3-2	.	14	TRBJ2-2	TRBD1	CASSLQGYTGELFF	TGTGCCAGCAGCCTACAGGGGTACACCGGGGAGCTGTTTTTT
TRBV19	.	12	TRBJ2-1	.	CASSFTNNEQFF	TGTGCCAGTAGTTTTACAAACAATGAGCAGTTCTTC
TRBV2	.	15	TRBJ1-6	.	CASRIPQGRNSPLHF	TGTGCCAGCAGGATCCCACAGGGTCGGAATTCACCCCTCCACTTT
TRBV2	.	13	TRBJ2-2	.	CASTLAPTGELFF	TGTGCCAGCACCCTAGCCCCCACCGGGGAGCTGTTTTTT
TRBV7-2	.	15	TRBJ2-3	.	CASSLDRHSTDTQYF	TGTGCCAGCAGCTTAGACCGACATAGCACAGATACGCAGTATTTT
TRBV5-1	once	13	TRBJ2-6	.	CASKTAGANVLTF	TGCGCCAGCAAGACGGCTGGGGCCAACGTCCTGACTTTC
TRBV19	.	11	TRBJ1-2	.	CAIRANYGYTF	TGTGCAATCCGGGCTAACTATGGCTACACCTTC
TRBV2	once	15	TRBJ2-7	TRBD2	CASSGLAGGSYEQYF	TGTGCCAGCAGCGGACTAGCGGGGGGATCATACGAGCAGTACTTC
TRBV29-1	.	14	TRBJ1-2	.	CSVEDWQGWDGYTF	TGCAGCGTTGAAGATTGGCAGGGATGGGATGGCTACACCTTC
TRBV5-1	.	15	TRBJ1-2	.	CASSQLGEGVAPYTF	TGCGCCAGCAGCCAGCTAGGGGAGGGGGTTGCCCCGTACACCTTC
TRBV6-5	.	13	TRBJ2-2	.	CASSRRGAGELFF	TGTGCCAGCAGTCGCCGAGGGGCCGGGGAGCTGTTTTTT
TRBV6-1	.	15	TRBJ1-5	.	CASSEGPGGNQPQHF	TGTGCCAGCAGTGAAGGACCGGGGGGCAATCAGCCCCAGCATTTT
TRBV6-2/TRBV6-3	.	12	TRBJ1-6	.	CASSLQNSPLHF	TGTGCCAGCAGTTTACAAAATTCACCCCTCCACTTT
TRBV10-1	.	15	TRBJ2-7	.	CASSIWGEGPYEQYF	TGCGCCAGCAGCATTTGGGGAGAGGGGCCCTACGAGCAGTACTTC
TRBV19	.	15	TRBJ2-3	.	CASSIGTVRTDTQYF	TGTGCCAGTAGTATAGGGACCGTCCGCACAGATACGCAGTATTTT
TRBV5-8	once	13	TRBJ1-6	.	CASSLNRVSPLHF	TGTGCCAGCAGCTTGAACAGGGTTTCACCCCTCCACTTT
TRBV19	.	16	TRBJ1-3	.	CASSIRQQYSGNTIYF	TGTGCCAGTAGTATCCGACAGCAGTACTCTGGAAACACCATATATTTT
TRBV5-8	.	16	TRBJ1-6	.	CASSSGGGSYNSPLHF	TGTGCCAGCAGCTCCGGAGGGGGCTCCTATAATTCACCCCTCCACTTT
TRBV24-1	.	15	TRBJ1-1	TRBD1	CATSATGGANTEAFF	TGTGCCACCAGTGCGACAGGGGGGGCGAACACTGAAGCTTTCTTT
TRBV19	few	13	TRBJ1-1	TRBD1	CASSIGPGQLAFF	TGTGCCAGTAGTATAGGCCCGGGACAGCTCGCTTTCTTT
TRBV10-3	.	12	TRBJ2-7	.	CAIEQSQGEQYF	TGTGCCATCGAACAATCTCAGGGCGAGCAGTACTTC
TRBV6-5	.	13	TRBJ1-2	.	CASSYDTFYGYTF	TGTGCCAGCAGTTACGACACCTTCTATGGCTACACCTTC
TRBV18	.	14	TRBJ1-1	TRBD1	CASSPQGAVAEAFF	TGTGCCAGCTCACCCCAGGGGGCAGTGGCTGAAGCTTTCTTT
TRBV11-2	.	15	TRBJ2-3	.	CASSLDPVGGASQYF	TGTGCCAGCAGCTTAGATCCCGTGGGGGGAGCGTCGCAGTATTTT
TRBV27	.	13	TRBJ2-7	.	CASSWSGSYEQYF	TGTGCCAGCAGTTGGAGCGGCTCCTACGAGCAGTACTTC
TRBV5-1	.	15	TRBJ2-2	.	CASSLAGRDTGELFF	TGCGCCAGCAGCTTGGCCGGACGAGACACCGGGGAGCTGTTTTTT
TRBV5-1	.	14	TRBJ2-7	.	CASSLPQAGGEQYF	TGCGCCAGCAGCTTGCCCCAGGCGGGTGGGGAGCAGTACTTC
TRBV7-7	.	16	TRBJ2-2	.	CASSLGGALDTGELFF	TGTGCCAGCAGCTTAGGTGGGGCCCTCGACACCGGGGAGCTGTTTTTT
TRBV11-2	.	16	TRBJ2-5	TRBD2	CASSSRAGGPDETQYF	TGTGCCAGCAGCTCTAGAGCGGGGGGGCCAGATGAGACCCAGTACTTC
TRBV5-1	.	16	TRBJ1-5	.	CASSLAPGAFNQPQHF	TGCGCCAGCAGCTTGGCCCCAGGGGCGTTCAATCAGCCCCAGCATTTT
TRBV21-1	.	18	TRBJ2-5	.	CASSKKEPGQGHQETQYF	TGTGCCAGCAGCAAAAAAGAACCGGGACAGGGGCACCAAGAGACCCAGTACTTC
TRBV29-1	.	14	TRBJ1-1	.	CSVEGAGPGTEAFF	TGCAGCGTTGAAGGAGCAGGCCCCGGTACTGAAGCTTTCTTT
TRBV11-3	.	15	TRBJ2-1	.	CASSLGGGTYNEQFF	TGTGCCAGCAGCTTAGGAGGGGGGACCTACAATGAGCAGTTCTTC
TRBV11-2	.	16	TRBJ2-5	TRBD1	CASSLSGTGLQETQYF	TGTGCCAGCAGCCTGAGCGGGACAGGGTTGCAAGAGACCCAGTACTTC
TRBV4-3	.	15	TRBJ2-1	TRBD2	CASSQKLAGDNEQFF	TGCGCCAGCAGCCAAAAACTAGCGGGGGACAATGAGCAGTTCTTC
TRBV7-9	.	12	TRBJ1-1	.	CASSLWTVEAFF	TGTGCCAGCAGCTTATGGACGGTTGAAGCTTTCTTT
TRBV5-1	.	15	TRBJ1-4	TRBD1	CASSQGQGKREKLFF	TGCGCCAGCAGCCAAGGACAGGGGAAGAGAGAAAAACTGTTTTTT
TRBV30	.	11	TRBJ1-2	.	CAWSPPGGYTF	TGTGCCTGGAGTCCCCCGGGGGGCTACACCTTC